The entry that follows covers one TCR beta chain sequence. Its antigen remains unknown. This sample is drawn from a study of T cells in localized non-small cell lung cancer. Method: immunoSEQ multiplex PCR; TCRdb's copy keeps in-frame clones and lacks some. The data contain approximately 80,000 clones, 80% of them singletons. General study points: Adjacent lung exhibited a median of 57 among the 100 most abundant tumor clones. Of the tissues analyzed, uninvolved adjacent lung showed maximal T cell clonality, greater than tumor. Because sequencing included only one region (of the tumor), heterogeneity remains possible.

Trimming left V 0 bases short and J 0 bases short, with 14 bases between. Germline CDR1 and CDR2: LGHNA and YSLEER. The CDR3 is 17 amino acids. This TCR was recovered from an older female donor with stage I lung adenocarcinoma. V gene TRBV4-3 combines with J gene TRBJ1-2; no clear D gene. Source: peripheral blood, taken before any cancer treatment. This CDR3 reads CASSQDAVLGTNYGYTF. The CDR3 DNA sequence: TGCGCCAGCAGCCAAGATGCAGTCCTCGGAACTAACTATGGCTACACCTTC.